The entry that follows covers one T cell receptor (beta chain) sequence. This specimen belongs to a study of cytomegalovirus exposure and HLA in healthy donors. Both 60 Vbeta primers and 13 Jbeta primers went into the PCR. Sequencing used immunoSEQ multiplex PCR; TCRdb keeps in-frame clones, though not all of them. The table includes some 140,000 clones, about 85% detected once. Trimming left V 3 bases short and J 2 bases short, with 8 bases between. CDR3 size: 13 residues. Per germline, CDR1 MDHEN and CDR2 SYDVKM. This TCR derives from a female donor in good health and CMV-seronegative. The sequencing input was PBMCs. V is TRBV28 and J is TRBJ2-7, with no clear D. The CDR3 here is CASSLRPPYEQYF. CDR3 coding DNA: TGTGCCAGCAGTTTGAGGCCTCCCTACGAGCAGTACTTC.